Following are 8 T cell receptor beta chains from one sample sequenced in a study of blood T cell repertoires in COVID-19. The method was immunoSEQ multiplex PCR; TCRdb's version includes in-frame clones alone and lacks a portion of them. The data contain almost 250,000 clones, around 84% of them singletons. Specimen: PBMCs or T cells enriched from blood (not recorded which). These receptors all come from a woman aged 45-65 years who had recovered from COVID-19.

This sequence joins TRBV11-2 and TRBJ2-1; the D gene is possibly TRBD1 (6 bases). CDR3 length: 15 residues. The germline V gene has CDR1 SGHAT and CDR2 FQNNGV. Trimming took off 4 bases at V and 6 bases at J, with 16 bases between the two ends. DNA for the CDR3: TGTGCCAGCAGCTACACTGGTCGGGACACCAATGAGCAGTTCTTC. It specifies CASSYTGRDTNEQFF.

This clone was detected once. J is TRBJ2-1 and V is TRBV7-9; TRBD2 matches 8 bases. Germline V gene data show CDR1 as SEHNR and CDR2 as FQNEAQ (reference sequence). The V segment lost 1 base and the J segment 3 bases; nucleotides outside the gene matches: 2. The CDR3 spans 15 residues. The CDR3 DNA is TGTGCCAGCAGCTTAGGTAGCGGGAACTACAATGAGCAGTTCTTC. As protein: CASSLGSGNYNEQFF. The entire variable domain, with the rest obtained from reference TRBV7-9 and TRBJ2-1, is as follows: DTGVSQNPRHKITKRGQNVTFRCDPISEHNRLYWYRQTLGQGPEFLTYFQNEAQLEKSRLLSDRFSAERPKGSFSTLEIQRTEQGDSAMYLCASSLGSGNYNEQFFGPGTRLTVL.

The chain joins TRBV18 to TRBJ2-5, with unresolved D. The CDR3 consists of 16 residues. Trimming pared 3 bases from V and 0 bases from J, leaving 14 bases between. Germline assignment: CDR1 KGHSH and CDR2 LQKENI. The CDR3 DNA sequence: TGTGCCAGCTCACCTAAGACTCGACGGTACCAAGAGACCCAGTACTTC. Protein sequence: CASSPKTRRYQETQYF.

The rearrangement links TRBV28 to TRBJ2-1; TRBD2 agrees at 7 bases. With V trimmed by 1 base and J by 0 bases, 3 bases remained unmatched. Germline CDR1 reads MDHEN; CDR2 reads SYDVKM. The CDR3 consists of 16 residues. CDR3 protein: CASSLSGGSSYNEQFF. DNA for the CDR3: TGTGCCAGCAGTTTATCAGGCGGGAGCTCCTACAATGAGCAGTTCTTC.

The gene calls are TRBV10-3 and TRBJ2-2; 8 bases map to TRBD1. The CDR3 length is 14 residues. Germline CDR1 reads ENHRY; CDR2 reads SYGVKD. Germline trimming cut 5 bases from V and 7 bases from J; bases unmatched to any gene: 6. The CDR3 reads CAISPDRAGGELFF. The CDR3 DNA is TGTGCCATCAGTCCGGACAGGGCGGGCGGGGAGCTGTTTTTT.

This chain links TRBV7-6 with TRBJ2-3; D is unclear. V lost 2 bases, J lost 2 bases, and 11 bases lay in between. Germline lookup yields CDR1 SGHVS and CDR2 FNYEAQ. CDR3 length: 15 amino acids. CDR3 amino acids: CASSLSDLVTDTQYF. The CDR3 DNA sequence: TGTGCCAGCAGCTTATCTGATTTAGTCACAGATACGCAGTATTTT.

This chain joins TRBV9 and TRBJ2-5, with TRBD2 matching 10 bases. Germline V gene sequence: CDR1 SGDLS, CDR2 YYNGEE. The ends lost 0 bases at V and 4 bases at J; junction bases unmatched: 9. The CDR3 runs 17 residues. The CDR3 here is CASSVGLAGERRETQYF. CDR3 in DNA: TGTGCCAGCAGCGTAGGGCTAGCGGGGGAGAGGCGAGAGACCCAGTACTTC.

The chain combines TRBV27 with TRBJ2-2; 10 bases fit TRBD2. After removal of 5 bases from V and 5 bases from J, the junction contained 5 bases not matched to a gene. Germline V gives CDR1 MNHEY, CDR2 SMNVEV (reference sequence). The CDR3 spans 15 residues. The CDR3 region has the DNA TGTGCCAGCAGTCCTTGGACTAGCGGAACCGGGGAGCTGTTTTTT. Its translation: CASSPWTSGTGELFF.